What follows are 30 T cell receptor beta chains derived from one specimen sequenced in a study of CD8 T cells in ankylosing spondylitis (dated by TCRdb to 2017 to 2019). The library was made by 5' RACE. The run used an Illumina HiSeq 2500. In TCRdb, the public reads were trimmed at Q25 with fastp and aligned with MiXCR, with productive beta chains retained. Here each entry gathers all rows of one CDR3 protein and keeps the most common genes and DNA. The sample yields 500,000 or so distinct CDR3 sequences; roughly 5% were counted once. Under 4.5% of the sample rests with the top ten. Which antigens these TCRs recognize remains unknown. Results the study describes overall, beyond this receptor: A TCR beta motif made up of eight or nine highly homologous amino acid variants appeared to be characteristic of blood from ankylosing spondylitis patients.

Sequencing was carried out using blood, either unsorted or a sorted T cell fraction (not recorded which). The receptors shown here come from a male donor with ankylosing spondylitis.

This clonotype appeared many times. The CDR3 bases are TGCGCCACCCCTTCCCCAAGCGAGCAGTACTTC. It is translated as CATPSPSEQYF. V gene TRBV5-1 combines with J gene TRBJ2-7, with D hard to call. The V end lost 9 bases, the J end lost 6 bases, and 13 bases lay between the germline ends. The CDR3 runs 11 residues. The germline V gene encodes CDR1 SGHRS and CDR2 YFSETQ. Together with reference TRBV5-1 and TRBJ2-7, the CDR3 gives the full variable domain: KAGVTQTPRYLIKTRGQQVTLSCSPISGHRSVSWYQQTPGQGLQFLFEYFSETQRNKGNFPGRFSGRQFSNSRSEMNVSTLELGDSALYLCATPSPSEQYFGPGTRLTVT.

This clonotype was observed many times. The chain carries TRBV18 and TRBJ2-1, with D unresolved. Trimming stripped 1 base from V and 7 bases from J, with 17 bases between. This CDR3 contains 16 residues. Germline V gene lookup returns CDR1 KGHSH and CDR2 LQKENI. The CDR3 here is CASSPRNGDNGNEQFF. The DNA for the CDR3 is TGTGCCAGCTCACCACGTAATGGAGACAACGGAAATGAGCAGTTCTTC.

A few counts support this clonotype. The chain links TRBV27 to TRBJ2-7; D possibly matches TRBD1 or TRBD2 (5 bases each). Trimming shortened V by 4 bases and J by 0 bases, and 22 bases separated the two germline ends. The CDR3 is made up of 18 amino acids. The germline gives CDR1 MNHEY, CDR2 SMNVEV (reference sequence). CDR3 sequence (DNA): TGTGCCAGCAGTTCAAGAGGTTACCGGGACGGATTCTCCTACGAGCAGTACTTC. Its protein product is CASSSRGYRDGFSYEQYF.

This clonotype has at least ten counts. The chain links TRBV29-1 to TRBJ1-1; D may be TRBD1 (5 bases). Trimming cost V 4 bases and J 1 base, with 10 bases left between them. Looked up from germline, CDR1 is SQVTM and CDR2 is ANQGSEA. The length of the CDR3 is 13 residues. DNA of the CDR3: TGCAGCGTTGGAAGGGGTGCGAACACTGAAGCTTTCTTT. This gives the protein CSVGRGANTEAFF. The variable domain in full, with the rest retrieved from reference TRBV29-1 and TRBJ1-1, is SAVISQKPSRDICQRGTSLTIQCQVDSQVTMMFWYRQQPGQSLTLIATANQGSEATYESGFVIDKFPISRPNLTFSTLTVSNMSPEDSSIYLCSVGRGANTEAFFGQGTRLTVV.

Many counts were recorded for this clonotype. The V call is TRBV6-2 or TRBV6-3, the J call TRBJ2-7; D might be TRBD2 (5 bases). CDR3 length: 15 residues. The V end lost 2 bases, the J end lost 2 bases, and 13 bases lay between the germline ends. Germline V gives CDR1 MNHEY, CDR2 SVGEGT. The CDR3 is CASSYHSGSTYEQYF. CDR3 coding DNA: TGTGCCAGCAGTTACCATTCGGGGTCTACCTACGAGCAGTACTTC.

This clonotype showed up many times. The CDR3 sequence: CASSLEAGDNEQFF. Here the CDR3 DNA reads TGCGCCAGCAGCTTGGAAGCGGGAGATAATGAGCAGTTCTTC. V usage is TRBV5-1 and J usage is TRBJ2-1, with TRBD2 matching 8 bases. Germline assignment: CDR1 SGHRS and CDR2 YFSETQ. CDR3 size: 14 residues. The J segment lost 7 bases and the V segment lost 0 bases, leaving 3 bases of the junction unmatched.

This clonotype was seen many times. The rearrangement links TRBV5-1 to TRBJ2-1, with unresolved D. Germline values: CDR1 SGHRS, CDR2 YFSETQ. There are 15 residues in the CDR3. V gave up 0 bases and J gave up 8 bases, with 15 bases separating them. The CDR3 here is CASSLVEAGGDEQFF. In DNA form, the CDR3 reads TGCGCCAGCAGCTTGGTCGAGGCAGGCGGCGATGAGCAGTTCTTC.

This clonotype was seen at least ten times. One end of the junction does not line up with germline, which may come from a read error. The rearrangement links TRBV5-6 to TRBJ1-5; the D gene is possibly TRBD1 (6 bases). The germline V gene encodes CDR1 SGHDT and CDR2 YYEEEE. CDR3 length: 16 residues. CDR3 residues: CASSLGAGTSNQPQHF. The DNA of the CDR3 is TGTGCCAGCAGTTTGGGGGCAGGGACAAGCAATCAGCCCCAGCATTTT.

Many counts were recorded for this clonotype. V and J are TRBV5-1 and TRBJ2-3; 7 nucleotides agree with TRBD2. Germline assignment: CDR1 SGHRS and CDR2 YFSETQ. The V and J ends lost 2 bases and 3 bases, in that order; junction bases with no gene match: 6. The CDR3 spans 15 residues. The CDR3 coding sequence is TGCGCCAGCAGCTTCGGGGGGAAAGGAACAGATACGCAGTATTTT. It encodes CASSFGGKGTDTQYF.

In its sample, this clonotype was seen many times. J is TRBJ2-7 and V is TRBV7-9; 9 bases line up with TRBD1. The V gene's germline CDR1 is SEHNR and CDR2 FQNEAQ (reference sequence). Unmatched junction bases numbered 8, after V lost 5 bases and J lost 6 bases. The CDR3 length is 14 residues. The CDR3 is CASSPDRGKSEQYF. The CDR3 DNA reads TGTGCCAGCAGCCCAGACAGGGGGAAGAGCGAGCAGTACTTC.

Ten or more counts support this clonotype. The chain carries TRBV24-1 and TRBJ2-1, with 11 nucleotides matching TRBD1. Germline-derived CDR1 and CDR2 are KGHDR and SFDVKD. The ends lost 5 bases at V and 4 bases at J; junction bases unmatched: 6. The CDR3 spans 16 residues. The CDR3 nucleotides read TGTGCCACCAGTGCAGGGTGGGACAGGGGGTACAATGAGCAGTTCTTC. As protein: CATSAGWDRGYNEQFF.

In this sample, this clonotype turned up many times. In DNA, the CDR3 is TGCGCCAGCGGTGGCGGGGGGTTGGAGACCCAGTACTTC. Its translation: CASGGGGLETQYF. This chain connects TRBV5-1 to TRBJ2-5; 8 bases are shared with TRBD2. Germline V gene lookup returns CDR1 SGHRS and CDR2 YFSETQ. This CDR3 is 13 amino acids long. V shed 7 bases and J 5 bases; nucleotides not matched to a gene: 7.

This clonotype came up a few times. The rearrangement joins TRBV5-1 to TRBJ2-5; 9 nucleotides match TRBD1. Germline V gene data show CDR1 as SGHRS and CDR2 as YFSETQ. The V and J ends lost 3 bases and 3 bases, in that order; junction bases with no gene match: 12. This CDR3 comprises 17 residues. In DNA, the CDR3 is TGCGCCAGCAGCTGGGGACAGGGTGGGGTTTTGGAAGAGACCCAGTACTTC. Translation gives CASSWGQGGVLEETQYF.

There are many counts of this clonotype. V and J are TRBV11-2 and TRBJ2-1; D is possibly TRBD1 or TRBD2 (6 bases each). This CDR3 is built from 14 residues. Germline values: CDR1 SGHAT, CDR2 FQNNGV. V lost 2 bases, J lost 7 bases, and 12 bases lay in between. CDR3 in amino acids: CASSLSGAPNEQFF. CDR3 nucleotides: TGTGCCAGCAGCTTATCGGGGGCTCCAAATGAGCAGTTCTTC.

The chain employs TRBV12-3 or TRBV12-4 and TRBJ2-4; 10 nucleotides align to TRBD2. The CDR3 is made up of 16 amino acids. Trimming removed 6 bases from V and 0 bases from J; junction bases left unmatched: 5. As DNA, the CDR3 is TGTGCCAGCAGAACAAGCGGGGGGGAAGCCAAAAACATTCAGTACTTC. Its protein is CASRTSGGEAKNIQYF.

This clonotype was seen repeatedly, ten times or more. J is TRBJ1-1 and V is TRBV12-3 or TRBV12-4; D not certain. V dropped 2 bases and J dropped 6 bases, with 10 bases sitting between them. The CDR3 consists of 13 residues. Here the CDR3 reads CASSLKGGPEAFF. CDR3 bases: TGTGCCAGCAGTTTAAAGGGCGGCCCTGAAGCTTTCTTT.

This clonotype was seen many times. The chain carries TRBV7-2 and TRBJ2-5; TRBD1 aligns across 7 bases. Germline assignment: CDR1 SGHTA and CDR2 FQGNSA. Trimming at V came to 7 bases and at J to 5 bases, leaving 4 bases not matched to a gene. The CDR3 extends over 12 amino acids. Here the CDR3 reads CASTIGGETQYF. The DNA of the CDR3 is TGTGCCAGCACCATAGGGGGCGAGACCCAGTACTTC.

This chain links TRBV19 with TRBJ2-3; D may be TRBD2 (5 bases). CDR1 is LNHDA and CDR2 is SQIVND in the germline V gene (reference sequence). This CDR3 comprises 14 residues. V lost 4 bases and J lost 1, with 9 bases in between. Here the CDR3 DNA reads TGTGCCAGTAGTACCGGGGAAGGCACAGATACGCAGTATTTT. Translated: CASSTGEGTDTQYF.

This chain joins TRBV7-3 and TRBJ2-5; D call uncertain. There are 15 residues in the CDR3. The germline V gene has CDR1 SGHTA and CDR2 FQGTGA. V lost 0 bases to trimming and J lost 3 bases, with 11 bases between them. This CDR3 is CASSLTGRPEETQYF. For the CDR3, the DNA is TGTGCCAGCAGCTTAACTGGGCGGCCGGAAGAGACCCAGTACTTC.

There are many counts of this clonotype. The V gene is TRBV27, the J gene TRBJ1-6; D not certain. Deletions cut 3 bases from V and 4 bases from J, with 10 bases between. CDR3 length: 15 amino acids. Germline lookup yields CDR1 MNHEY and CDR2 SMNVEV (reference sequence). CDR3 residues: CASSLTAAYNSPLHF. The CDR3 nucleotides read TGTGCCAGCAGTTTGACGGCTGCATATAATTCACCCCTCCACTTT.

In this sample, this clonotype turned up many times. CDR3: CSVQQGWGEQFF. Here the CDR3 DNA reads TGCAGCGTTCAACAGGGGTGGGGTGAGCAGTTCTTC. The chain couples TRBV29-1 to TRBJ2-1, with 7 bases identical to TRBD1. Germline V lookup: CDR1 SQVTM, CDR2 ANQGSEA. Unmatched junction bases numbered 7, after V lost 5 bases and J lost 9 bases. This CDR3 region has 12 residues.

This clonotype was seen repeatedly, ten times or more. V and J are TRBV9 and TRBJ1-2, with a weak D call TRBD1 (6 bases). The CDR3 extends over 15 amino acids. Germline values: CDR1 SGDLS, CDR2 YYNGEE. V was pared by 0 bases and J by 2 bases, with 11 bases between. The CDR3 here is CASSVGGTPNYGYTF. DNA for the CDR3: TGTGCCAGCAGCGTAGGAGGGACACCAAACTATGGCTACACCTTC. Together with reference TRBV9 and TRBJ1-2, the CDR3 gives the full variable domain: DSGVTQTPKHLITATGQRVTLRCSPRSGDLSVYWYQQSLDQGLQFLIQYYNGEERAKGNILERFSAQQFPDLHSELNLSSLELGDSALYFCASSVGGTPNYGYTFGSGTRLTVV.

In its sample, this clonotype was seen many times. This chain links TRBV29-1 with TRBJ2-5; D gene unclear. Per germline, CDR1 SQVTM and CDR2 ANQGSEA. The CDR3 is made up of 13 amino acids. V was cut by 0 bases and J by 4 bases, with 9 bases left in between. CDR3 region: CSVEDGVRETQYF. The CDR3 DNA is TGCAGCGTTGAAGATGGCGTCAGAGAGACCCAGTACTTC. Full variable domain (rest looked up from reference TRBV29-1 and TRBJ2-5): SAVISQKPSRDICQRGTSLTIQCQVDSQVTMMFWYRQQPGQSLTLIATANQGSEATYESGFVIDKFPISRPNLTFSTLTVSNMSPEDSSIYLCSVEDGVRETQYFGPGTRLLVL.

This clonotype was recorded at least ten times. This rearrangement joins TRBV27 to TRBJ2-3, with D hard to call. The V gene lost 6 bases and the J gene lost 6 bases, with 10 bases spanning the gap. The CDR3 runs 12 residues. Germline-derived CDR1 and CDR2 are MNHEY and SMNVEV (reference sequence). CDR3 sequence (DNA): TGTGCCAGCAGCTTTATTAGCGATACGCAGTATTTT. It encodes CASSFISDTQYF.

In its sample, this clonotype was seen many times. V is TRBV5-1 and J is TRBJ1-3, with 8 bases aligning to TRBD1. V gave up 0 bases and J gave up 2 bases; unmatched junction bases: 4. The CDR3 has 16 residues. In germline, CDR1 is SGHRS, CDR2 YFSETQ. The CDR3 DNA sequence: TGCGCCAGCAGCTTGGTTCAGGGGGCAGCTGGAAACACCATATATTTT. The encoded protein is CASSLVQGAAGNTIYF.

This clonotype was seen ten or more times. The V and J genes are TRBV20-1 and TRBJ2-5; 8 bases are shared with TRBD1. V lost 4 bases and J lost 3; bases outside the gene matches: 4. CDR3 length: 13 amino acids. CDR1 is DFQATT and CDR2 is SNEGSKA in the germline V gene (reference sequence). The CDR3 nucleotides read TGCAGTGCTACTGGACAGGGTGAAGAGACCCAGTACTTC. Protein product: CSATGQGEETQYF.

This clonotype was recorded at least ten times. The chain carries TRBV5-1 and TRBJ2-3; D may be TRBD1 (6 bases). CDR1 and CDR2 from the germline V gene are SGHRS and YFSETQ. The ends were cut back, 0 bases at V and 2 bases at J, with 10 bases in the middle. The CDR3 covers 15 residues. For the CDR3, the DNA is TGCGCCAGCAGCTTGGTACAGGGAAACACAGATACGCAGTATTTT. Its translation is CASSLVQGNTDTQYF. Filled out from reference TRBV5-1 and TRBJ2-3, the complete variable domain reads KAGVTQTPRYLIKTRGQQVTLSCSPISGHRSVSWYQQTPGQGLQFLFEYFSETQRNKGNFPGRFSGRQFSNSRSEMNVSTLELGDSALYLCASSLVQGNTDTQYFGPGTRLTVL.

V is TRBV24-1 and J is TRBJ2-1; the match to TRBD2 covers 7 bases. With 0 bases clipped from V and 6 bases from J, the junction kept 7 bases outside the gene matches. Per the germline V gene, CDR1 is KGHDR and CDR2 is SFDVKD. There are 16 residues in the CDR3. The CDR3 is CATSDLGRGTGNEQFF. CDR3 sequence (DNA): TGTGCCACCAGTGATTTGGGGCGGGGGACTGGCAATGAGCAGTTCTTC.

This clonotype was picked up many times. V usage is TRBV6-2 or TRBV6-3 and J usage is TRBJ2-6; D call uncertain. This CDR3 spans 17 amino acids. V dropped 0 bases and J dropped 0 bases, with 9 bases sitting between them. Germline V gives CDR1 MNHEY, CDR2 SVGEGT. The CDR3 DNA sequence: TGTGCCAGCAGTTACTCGGTCCCTTCCTCTGGGGCCAACGTCCTGACTTTC. Translating gives CASSYSVPSSGANVLTF.

This clonotype appeared many times. The chain combines TRBV9 with TRBJ1-5, with TRBD1 identical over 10 bases. The CDR3 sequence is 14 residues long. Germline CDR1 reads SGDLS; CDR2 reads YYNGEE. After removal of 0 bases from V and 6 bases from J, the junction contained 0 bases not matched to a gene. In DNA form, the CDR3 reads TGTGCCAGCAGCGTAGGGACAGGGGGTCAGCCCCAGCATTTT. This gives the protein CASSVGTGGQPQHF. Variable domain in full (rest from reference TRBV9 and TRBJ1-5): DSGVTQTPKHLITATGQRVTLRCSPRSGDLSVYWYQQSLDQGLQFLIQYYNGEERAKGNILERFSAQQFPDLHSELNLSSLELGDSALYFCASSVGTGGQPQHFGDGTRLSIL.